This TCR beta chain was captured by sequencing in a study of pediatric ulcerative colitis (dated by TCRdb to the late 2010s). As for the study more broadly: From eight or nine newly diagnosed, treatment-naive pediatric ulcerative colitis patients and a few non-IBD control children, paired blood and rectal samples were collected. General findings and caveats noted by the study authors: Repertoires were derived from total lymphocyte DNA, so rare subsets such as regulatory T cells may have patterns not reflected. Rectal repertoire features separated controls, mild-moderate and acute severe colitis patients; acute severe colitis showed reduced rectal diversity due to clonal expansions. T cells from blood may have been included in the rectal pinch biopsies, particularly in patients with overt colitis. For technical reasons, the blood samples of a couple of patients yielded substantially fewer templates, so those samples were excluded from the blood-rectal overlap analysis. Compared with controls, ulcerative colitis patients showed significantly higher autologous blood-rectal clonal overlap, a finding that suggests increased T cell trafficking to inflamed tissue. Only four individuals were included in the healthy control group, which was small. Two rectal CDR3 clonotypes were found in every ulcerative colitis patient but in no control.

This clone was picked up a small number of times. There is no known antigen for this receptor. No much larger clone is present one base from it, and per-base qualities are unavailable. Rearranged CDR3 beta regions were amplified from genomic DNA with multiplex V and J primers using the immunoSEQ TRB Survey service. Survey-level sequencing depth of up to 500,000 reads per sample was used to keep depth equal across samples. Libraries were purified and pooled, and sequencing was performed on Illumina technology. Regarding the original processing steps: Productive clonality, sample overlap, pairwise scatters, CDR3 beta length, V/D/J gene usage and productiveness were all assessed with the immunoSEQ online tools. Calculated diversity was the number of unique rearrangements divided by total templates times 100; Shannon and Simpson indices were also computed. Z-score normalized data were analyzed by principal component analysis with the R prcomp function and the ggbiplot package. Morisita's index was used to quantify the clonal overlap between blood and rectum within each subject. TCRdb mirrors the immuneACCESS table, restricted to in-frame sequences. Some clones are absent from its copies; in checked studies, under half trace to an unresolved V gene, and the reason for the others is unknown. V, J and clone size are taken as reported in that table, and D and trimming were inferred from the DNA itself. This sample comprises more than 10,000 clones, approximately 77% of them detected only once. The ten largest make up 4% to 5% of the sample.

CDR1 and CDR2 (MNHEY, SVGAGI) derive from the germline V gene. Trimming removed 0 bases from V and 10 bases from J, leaving 19 bases between the germline ends. The CDR3 contains 16 residues, cysteine and phenylalanine counted. This entry keeps only the CDR3 DNA: 48 bases, framed from base 1. During colonoscopy, one to two pinch biopsies were obtained from the rectum for research. The control children had a colonoscopy because IBD was suspected, showed normal endoscopy both macroscopically and histologically, and did not receive an IBD diagnosis during the next year. Before DNA was isolated, the rectal biopsies underwent proteinase K digestion. The Wizard kit (Promega) was used to extract genomic DNA from the blood and intestinal samples.

The sequence derives from a boy aged 5-17 years who was a control in a study of pediatric ulcerative colitis. This receptor chain uses TRBV6-5 and TRBJ2-1; there is no confident call for the D gene. The sample was gut tissue. CDR3 loop: CASSYSFYEAAREQFF. The DNA reads as follows: TGTGCCAGCAGTTACTCCTTTTATGAGGCAGCCAGGGAGCAGTTCTTC.